The present T cell receptor (beta chain) was sequenced within a study of regulatory T cells in long-lasting Graves disease. Of note for this clonotype: The antigen remains unidentified.

Stated time point: newly diagnosed GD, antithyroid drugs for less than 3 months. The TCR library was prepared using RNA isolated from PBMCs. Germline assignment: CDR1 MNHNS and CDR2 SASEGT. The CDR3 runs to 13 residues. Deletions cut 7 bases from V and 1 base from J, with 7 bases between. Notes on the study in general: Persistent disease samples used TRBV28, TRBJ1-2 and TRBJ2-5 preferentially.

Combining iRepertoire HTBI primers with Arm-PCR of CDR3 regions, the authors built TCR beta libraries. TCRdb fed the multiplex PCR reads into MiXCR, producing one record per CDR3 protein. The data contain some 560,000 distinct CDR3 sequences, around 15% of them singletons. The same data also contributed to another study, on T cells in Graves' hyperthyroidism and ophthalmopathy.

Specimen: peripheral blood mononuclear cells (PBMCs), collected at new diagnosis, from a patient treated with antithyroid drugs. V usage is TRBV6-1 and J usage is TRBJ2-2, with D unclear. The receptor was derived from a woman aged 35 to 59 with Graves disease. The CDR3 is CASMKENTGELFF. The CDR3, as DNA: TGTGCCAGCATGAAAGAGAACACCGGGGAGCTGTTTTTT.